Following are 27 T cell receptor beta chains from one sample sequenced in a study of cytomegalovirus exposure and HLA in healthy donors. Amplification used 60 Vbeta primers and 13 Jbeta primers. Sequencing was performed with immunoSEQ multiplex PCR; in TCRdb, only in-frame clones are kept and a portion is missing. The sample lists more than 85,000 clones; roughly 79% were seen once. The specimen sequenced was PBMCs. The receptors derive from a man in his forties in good health and CMV-seronegative.

This clone was recorded a few times. The chain links TRBV10-1 to TRBJ1-1; D uncertain. V dropped 5 bases and J dropped 1 base, with 5 bases sitting between them. This CDR3 spans 12 amino acids. CDR1 WNHNN and CDR2 SYGVQD come from the germline V gene (reference sequence). The CDR3 DNA follows: TGCGCCAGCAGTTACAGGAACACTGAAGCTTTCTTT. Protein sequence: CASSYRNTEAFF.

The chain carries TRBV29-1 and TRBJ2-3, with a weak D call TRBD1 (7 bases). The CDR3 has 16 amino acids. CDR1 is SQVTM, CDR2 ANQGSEA, per germline. Trimming stripped 3 bases from V and 4 bases from J, with 20 bases between. CDR3 in DNA: TGCAGCGTTGACAAGGTGGCAGGGGGAGGCCCAGATACGCAGTATTTT. Translating it yields CSVDKVAGGGPDTQYF.

This clone appeared a single time. The chain carries TRBV5-1 and TRBJ2-5, with 9 bases lining up with TRBD1. The DNA end is more similar to TRBJ2-7, so the J call may be wrong. The germline V gene encodes CDR1 SGHRS and CDR2 YFSETQ. The CDR3 runs 18 residues. DNA of the CDR3: TGCGCCAGCAGCTTGGCCGAAGGGACAGGGAAATTCCCCTACGAGCAGTACTTC. This translates into CASSLAEGTGKFPYEQYF.

The chain joins TRBV10-3 to TRBJ2-7; 8 bases are a match to TRBD1. The J segment lost 6 bases and the V segment lost 4 bases, leaving 2 bases of the junction unmatched. The CDR3 contains 12 residues. Per germline, CDR1 ENHRY and CDR2 SYGVKD. The CDR3 spells CAISGTGFEQYF. The CDR3 region has the DNA TGTGCCATCAGTGGGACAGGGTTCGAGCAGTACTTC.

V usage is TRBV7-2 and J usage is TRBJ2-5; the D is unclear. Germline V gene data show CDR1 as SGHTA and CDR2 as FQGNSA. This CDR3 has 15 amino acids. Trimming stripped 1 base from V and 0 bases from J, with 9 bases between. DNA for the CDR3: TGTGCCAGCAGCTTAGGGCAGGCGTACCAAGAGACCCAGTACTTC. As protein: CASSLGQAYQETQYF.

The V and J genes are TRBV5-4 and TRBJ1-1; D not resolved. Trimming cost V 4 bases and J 0 bases, with 4 bases left between them. In germline, CDR1 is SGHNT, CDR2 YYREEE (reference sequence). This CDR3 region has 12 residues. CDR3 sequence reads: CASSGVNTEAFF. In DNA, the CDR3 is TGTGCCAGCAGCGGAGTGAACACTGAAGCTTTCTTT.

The CDR3: CSARLVNEQFF. The CDR3 coding sequence is TGCAGTGCTAGGCTAGTCAATGAGCAGTTCTTC. The rearrangement uses TRBV20-1 and TRBJ2-1; D call uncertain. The germline V gene encodes CDR1 DFQATT and CDR2 SNEGSKA (reference sequence). The ends were cut back, 3 bases at V and 6 bases at J, with 6 bases in the middle. The CDR3 length is 11 residues.

V and J are TRBV27 and TRBJ2-2, with 8 bases fitting TRBD2. The germline gives CDR1 MNHEY, CDR2 SMNVEV (reference sequence). The CDR3 totals 14 residues. V gave up 6 bases and J gave up 2 bases; unmatched junction bases: 2. CDR3 coding DNA: TGTGCCAGCAGCTTAGCGGGAAACACCGGGGAGCTGTTTTTT. As protein: CASSLAGNTGELFF.

In its sample, this clone was seen once. The V call is TRBV5-1, the J call TRBJ2-5; D gene unclear. Germline CDR1 reads SGHRS; CDR2 reads YFSETQ. Deletions cut 0 bases from V and 2 bases from J, with 8 bases between. This CDR3 has 14 residues. DNA of the CDR3: TGCGCCAGCAGCTTGGGGCCAGAACAAGAGACCCAGTACTTC. This sequence encodes CASSLGPEQETQYF.

This clone showed up just a few times. V and J are TRBV28 and TRBJ1-5; 10 bases fit TRBD1. The J segment lost 7 bases and the V segment lost 5 bases, leaving 8 bases of the junction unmatched. Germline CDR1 is MDHEN and CDR2 is SYDVKM. The CDR3 has 15 residues. The CDR3 here is CASSPMGQGPQPQHF. The CDR3 nucleotides are TGTGCCAGCAGTCCAATGGGACAGGGGCCCCAGCCCCAGCATTTT.

The chain employs TRBV6-4 and TRBJ1-6; D is possibly TRBD1 (6 bases). Germline CDR1 reads MRHNA; CDR2 reads SNTAGT. V lost 2 bases, J lost 7 bases, and 9 bases lay in between. There are 14 residues in the CDR3. For the CDR3, the DNA is TGTGCCAGCAGTGACAGGGACAAGAATTCACCCCTCCACTTT. Protein sequence: CASSDRDKNSPLHF.

The chain carries TRBV29-1 and TRBJ1-1; TRBD1 might be the D (6 bases). Trimming took 5 bases from V and 0 from J, leaving 10 bases between them. The germline V gene has CDR1 SQVTM and CDR2 ANQGSEA. The CDR3 length is 13 residues. This chain's CDR3 is CSVLAGVNTEAFF. The CDR3 bases are TGCAGCGTTCTGGCAGGGGTGAACACTGAAGCTTTCTTT.

The chain carries TRBV7-9 and TRBJ1-2; no clear D gene. Germline values: CDR1 SEHNR, CDR2 FQNEAQ (reference sequence). V was trimmed by 7 bases and J by 3 bases, leaving 18 bases between them. The CDR3 has 15 amino acids. CDR3 coding DNA: TGTGCCAGCACCCTCACCCAACCGAGAGACTATGGCTACACCTTC. Protein: CASTLTQPRDYGYTF.

The chain uses TRBV14 and TRBJ2-2; TRBD2 aligns across 10 bases. With V trimmed by 0 bases and J by 5 bases, 6 bases remained unmatched. Germline lookup yields CDR1 SGHDN and CDR2 FVKESK. This CDR3 has 17 residues. The CDR3 coding sequence is TGTGCCAGCAGCCAAGATTGGGTAGCGGGAGGAACCGGGGAGCTGTTTTTT. Translation gives CASSQDWVAGGTGELFF.

This chain connects TRBV6-5 to TRBJ2-5; no firm D call. Per the germline V gene, CDR1 is MNHEY and CDR2 is SVGAGI. The CDR3 has 11 residues. Trimming removed 2 bases from V and 7 bases from J, with 5 bases in between. CDR3 in amino acids: CASSYIGTQYF. CDR3 coding DNA: TGTGCCAGCAGTTACATCGGGACCCAGTACTTC.

This clone appeared a single time. This chain joins TRBV7-2 and TRBJ2-3; 9 nucleotides agree with TRBD2. The ends lost 3 bases at V and 3 bases at J; junction bases unmatched: 10. This CDR3 has 17 residues. Per germline, CDR1 SGHTA and CDR2 FQGNSA. CDR3 sequence (DNA): TGTGCCAGCAGCTTGGCCCCGGGACTAGCTGGTACAGATACGCAGTATTTT. Its protein product is CASSLAPGLAGTDTQYF.

The chain uses TRBV29-1 and TRBJ2-2; 8 nucleotides agree with TRBD2. This CDR3 spans 14 amino acids. The germline CDR1 and CDR2 sequences are SQVTM and ANQGSEA. The J segment lost 4 bases and the V segment lost 8 bases, leaving 9 bases of the junction unmatched. The CDR3 DNA is TGCAGCACCTCACGAGCGGGAGTCACCGGGGAGCTGTTTTTT. Encoded protein: CSTSRAGVTGELFF.

This chain links TRBV15 with TRBJ2-1; D is ambiguous. With 7 bases removed from V and 1 base from J, the gap between germline ends came to 8 bases. This CDR3 region has 13 residues. Germline CDR1 and CDR2: LNHNV and YYDKDF (reference sequence). Here the CDR3 DNA reads TGTGCCACCACAGAGACATCCTACAATGAGCAGTTCTTC. Amino acid sequence: CATTETSYNEQFF.

The CDR3, as DNA: TGTGCCACCAGCAGATCCCGGGACAGCCTGGCCCAGGAGCAGTACTTC. Translation: CATSRSRDSLAQEQYF. V gene TRBV15 combines with J gene TRBJ2-7, with TRBD1 matching over 7 bases. Per germline, CDR1 LNHNV and CDR2 YYDKDF (reference sequence). The V and J ends lost 2 bases and 7 bases, in that order; junction bases with no gene match: 14. The CDR3 sequence is 16 residues long.

The chain combines TRBV9 with TRBJ2-7, with TRBD1 as a possible D gene (5 bases). The CDR3 has 14 residues. Per the germline V gene, CDR1 is SGDLS and CDR2 is YYNGEE. Trimming took off 0 bases at V and 2 bases at J, with 9 bases between the two ends. CDR3: CASSVGAGTYEQYF. CDR3 nucleotides: TGTGCCAGCAGCGTAGGGGCAGGGACCTACGAGCAGTACTTC.

This chain links TRBV18 with TRBJ1-5; 10 bases align to TRBD1. The CDR3 totals 14 residues. Trimming removed 3 bases from V and 8 bases from J; junction bases left unmatched: 4. Germline CDR1 is KGHSH and CDR2 is LQKENI. DNA of the CDR3: TGTGCCAGCTCACCTCAGACAGGGGGCGAGCCCCAGCATTTT. Amino acid sequence: CASSPQTGGEPQHF.

The chain uses TRBV2 and TRBJ1-2, with unresolved D. The germline CDR1 and CDR2 sequences are SNHLY and FYNNEI. The CDR3 sequence is 13 residues long. V lost 1 base and J lost 8, with 11 bases in between. CDR3 DNA: TGTGCCAGCAGTGAAGGTCCAGGCTTGGGCTACACCTTC. Residues: CASSEGPGLGYTF.

This clone was seen a handful of times. The chain has TRBV2 and TRBJ2-7, with 7 bases lining up with TRBD1. Germline V CDR1 and CDR2: SNHLY, FYNNEI. The CDR3 consists of 15 residues. The junction had 13 bases not matched to a gene; V was cut back by 4 bases and J by 7 bases. The CDR3 bases are TGTGCCAGCAGTGTCGGGGACAGACTTACGACTGAGCAGTACTTC. It yields the protein CASSVGDRLTTEQYF.

The chain joins TRBV11-2 to TRBJ2-7, with 8 positions matching TRBD1. The V gene end was trimmed by 0 bases and the J gene end by 2 bases; junction bases not matched to a gene: 0. CDR1 and CDR2 from the germline V gene are SGHAT and FQNNGV. The CDR3 sequence is 14 residues long. CDR3 in DNA: TGTGCCAGCAGCTTAGAACAGGGGGCCTACGAGCAGTACTTC. Its translation is CASSLEQGAYEQYF.

V and J are TRBV7-6 and TRBJ2-7, with 15 bases matching TRBD2. V was clipped by 5 bases and J by 2 bases; unmatched bases: 7. The CDR3 consists of 17 residues. The germline V gene has CDR1 SGHVS and CDR2 FNYEAQ. The CDR3 loop is CASSERTSGGATYEQYF. Written as DNA, the CDR3 is TGTGCCAGCAGCGAGAGGACTAGCGGGGGGGCTACCTACGAGCAGTACTTC.

The chain links TRBV5-1 to TRBJ2-5; TRBD1 matches at 7 bases. V lost 2 bases to trimming and J lost 3 bases; unmatched junction nucleotides: 1. CDR1 is SGHRS, CDR2 YFSETQ, per germline. The length of the CDR3 is 13 residues. This CDR3 is CASSFGQEETQYF. The CDR3 DNA reads TGCGCCAGCAGCTTTGGACAGGAAGAGACCCAGTACTTC.

V and J are TRBV7-3 and TRBJ2-3; 8 bases are a match to TRBD2. This CDR3 region has 14 residues. V trimming: 2 bases; J trimming: 6 bases; junction bases outside the gene matches: 4. Germline CDR1 SGHTA, CDR2 FQGTGA. This CDR3 reads CASSLVGGADTQYF. In DNA form, the CDR3 reads TGTGCCAGCAGCTTAGTCGGGGGGGCGGATACGCAGTATTTT.